The 21 T cell receptor beta chains given below trace back to one sample, sequenced in a study of blood T cell repertoires in COVID-19. Using immunoSEQ multiplex PCR, the repertoire was profiled, and TCRdb retains in-frame clones only, with some absent. The sample holds about 160,000 clones; about 80% are singletons and the top ten take about a fifth. What was sequenced was peripheral blood. These receptors all stem from a woman aged 80 or over with acute or convalescent COVID-19.

The chain joins TRBV6-5 to TRBJ1-6; TRBD1 aligns across 8 bases. The V gene end was trimmed by 5 bases and the J gene end by 10 bases; junction bases not matched to a gene: 10. The CDR3 covers 15 residues. Per the germline V gene, CDR1 is MNHEY and CDR2 is SVGAGI. CDR3 nucleotide sequence: TGTGCCAGCAGTACACGGACAGGGAGGGGCTCACCCCTCCACTTT. This codes for CASSTRTGRGSPLHF.

The chain joins TRBV7-2 to TRBJ2-7; D not resolved. V was pared by 4 bases and J by 6 bases, with 13 bases between. This CDR3 has 13 residues. Germline V CDR1 and CDR2: SGHTA, FQGNSA. The CDR3 sequence is CASSYSVGVEQYF. Here the CDR3 DNA reads TGTGCCAGCAGCTACTCAGTGGGCGTCGAGCAGTACTTC. Variable domain in full (rest from reference TRBV7-2 and TRBJ2-7): GAGVSQSPSNKVTEKGKDVELRCDPISGHTALYWYRQSLGQGLEFLIYFQGNSAPDKSGLPSDRFSAERTGGSVSTLTIQRTQQEDSAVYLCASSYSVGVEQYFGPGTRLTVT.

V is TRBV7-9 and J is TRBJ1-1; the D is unclear. The ends were cut back, 4 bases at V and 2 bases at J, with 8 bases in the middle. The CDR3 extends over 13 amino acids. CDR1 and CDR2 from the germline V gene are SEHNR and FQNEAQ (reference sequence). CDR3 sequence reads: CASSSSYNTEAFF. The CDR3 region has the DNA TGTGCCAGCAGCTCATCCTATAACACTGAAGCTTTCTTT.

This clone is a singleton in its sample. The V call is TRBV2, the J call TRBJ1-2; no firm D call. The CDR3 covers 13 residues. The V gene lost 8 bases and the J gene lost 2 bases, with 12 bases spanning the gap. The germline gives CDR1 SNHLY, CDR2 FYNNEI. CDR3 residues: CASRINGNYGYTF. The CDR3 DNA follows: TGTGCCAGCCGCATCAACGGGAACTATGGCTACACCTTC.

The rearrangement uses TRBV5-5 and TRBJ2-5; 12 bases line up with TRBD2. Looked up from germline, CDR1 is SGHKS and CDR2 is YYEKEE (reference sequence). The junction had 5 bases not matched to a gene; V was cut back by 4 bases and J by 7 bases. CDR3 size: 14 residues. CDR3 sequence reads: CASSDRTSGATQYF. For the CDR3, the DNA is TGTGCCAGCAGCGATCGGACTAGCGGGGCGACCCAGTACTTC.

The chain links TRBV30 to TRBJ1-2; 7 bases line up with TRBD1. V was clipped by 1 base and J by 2 bases; unmatched bases: 1. Per germline, CDR1 GTSNPN and CDR2 SVGIG (reference sequence). There are 13 residues in the CDR3. The CDR3, as DNA: TGTGCCTGGAGTGCGACAGGGAACTATGGCTACACCTTC. As protein: CAWSATGNYGYTF.

V and J are TRBV19 and TRBJ2-7, with 9 positions matching TRBD1. CDR1 is LNHDA and CDR2 is SQIVND in the germline V gene (reference sequence). The CDR3 covers 15 residues. The V and J ends lost 7 bases and 1 base, in that order; junction bases with no gene match: 8. This CDR3 reads CASTPTGGSSYEQYF. CDR3 nucleotides: TGTGCCAGTACCCCAACAGGGGGCTCATCCTACGAGCAGTACTTC.

This clone was picked up a small number of times. This chain uses TRBV5-3 with TRBJ1-6, with 12 bases lining up with TRBD1. TRBV5-3 is an ORF, and what it does is uncertain. There are 16 residues in the CDR3. V was clipped by 4 bases and J by 11 bases; unmatched bases: 10. The chain's CDR3 is CARSNNWDRGPPPLHF. The CDR3 nucleotides are TGTGCCAGAAGCAACAACTGGGACAGGGGGCCACCACCCCTCCACTTT.

The chain combines TRBV5-6 with TRBJ1-2; D is unresolved. The V and J ends lost 3 bases and 7 bases respectively, with 13 bases between them. Germline values: CDR1 SGHDT, CDR2 YYEEEE. The CDR3 has 13 amino acids. The CDR3 bases are TGTGCCAGCAGCTCTGGCCTCGAGGCTGGCTACACCTTC. This gives the protein CASSSGLEAGYTF.

The chain carries TRBV10-3 and TRBJ1-2; TRBD1 matches at 9 bases. CDR3 length equals 15 residues. V trimming: 4 bases; J trimming: 8 bases; junction bases outside the gene matches: 11. Germline V gives CDR1 ENHRY, CDR2 SYGVKD. The DNA for the CDR3 is TGTGCCATCAGTGCCTCCGGGACAGGGTTATACGGCTACACCTTC. Protein: CAISASGTGLYGYTF.

The chain recombines TRBV4-1 with TRBJ1-2, with unresolved D. Germline V gene sequence: CDR1 MGHRA, CDR2 YSYEKL. Trimming pared 4 bases from V and 1 base from J, leaving 7 bases between. The CDR3 consists of 13 residues. The CDR3 spells CASSPGLNYGYTF. CDR3 bases: TGCGCCAGCAGCCCCGGACTTAACTATGGCTACACCTTC.

The chain combines TRBV6-2 or TRBV6-3 with TRBJ1-6, with 7 bases that match TRBD1. Germline V lookup: CDR1 MNHEY, CDR2 SVGEGT. The CDR3 length is 15 residues. Germline trimming cut 5 bases from V and 1 base from J; bases unmatched to any gene: 2. DNA for the CDR3: TGTGCCAGCAGTCAGGGGGATTCCTATAATTCACCCCTCCACTTT. Translating it yields CASSQGDSYNSPLHF.

V and J are TRBV27 and TRBJ2-1, with a possible D match to TRBD2 (6 bases). V was pared by 1 base and J by 7 bases, with 11 bases between. Germline lookup yields CDR1 MNHEY and CDR2 SMNVEV (reference sequence). The CDR3 runs 14 residues. The CDR3 nucleotides read TGTGCCAGCAGTTTATTATCGGGGGTGAATGAGCAGTTCTTC. This sequence encodes CASSLLSGVNEQFF.

The chain uses TRBV24-1 and TRBJ2-1, with 9 bases aligning to TRBD1. Losses at the gene ends were 5 bases for V and 9 bases for J; bases not matched to a gene: 10. In germline, CDR1 is KGHDR, CDR2 SFDVKD. CDR3 size: 15 residues. DNA of the CDR3: TGTGCCACCAGTGCCCCCGGGACAGGGCTCGGTGAGCAGTTCTTC. Its translation is CATSAPGTGLGEQFF.

The chain employs TRBV4-1 and TRBJ2-1, with 12 nucleotides matching TRBD2. The length of the CDR3 is 17 residues. With 4 bases clipped from V and 3 bases from J, the junction kept 7 bases outside the gene matches. Germline assignment: CDR1 MGHRA and CDR2 YSYEKL. DNA for the CDR3: TGCGCCAGCAGCCCTCTAGCGGGAGGGCCTGGCTACAATGAGCAGTTCTTC. Translated: CASSPLAGGPGYNEQFF.

The chain links TRBV18 to TRBJ1-2; D is undetermined. The V end lost 4 bases, the J end lost 7 bases, and 16 bases lay between the germline ends. Per germline, CDR1 KGHSH and CDR2 LQKENI. This CDR3 region has 14 residues. CDR3 in amino acids: CASSLGEGDGGYTF. The CDR3 DNA reads TGTGCCAGCTCACTAGGAGAAGGCGATGGTGGCTACACCTTC.

This chain joins TRBV7-2 and TRBJ2-1, with no clear D. The CDR3 contains 12 residues. Germline loops: CDR1 SGHTA, CDR2 FQGNSA. Deletions cut 5 bases from V and 3 bases from J, with 5 bases between. This CDR3 reads CASSPRYNEQFF. For the CDR3, the DNA is TGTGCCAGCAGCCCCCGCTACAATGAGCAGTTCTTC.

The chain combines TRBV29-1 with TRBJ2-7, with 8 positions matching TRBD1. The CDR3 runs 13 residues. Germline CDR1 and CDR2: SQVTM and ANQGSEA. The V and J ends lost 6 bases and 0 bases, in that order; junction bases with no gene match: 4. Here the CDR3 reads CSVVQGGSYEQYF. The CDR3 DNA sequence: TGCAGCGTCGTACAGGGGGGCTCCTACGAGCAGTACTTC.

This sequence joins TRBV11-3 and TRBJ2-1; TRBD2 matches at 12 bases. Germline V gene sequence: CDR1 SGHNT, CDR2 YENEEA. The CDR3 spans 18 residues. The V segment lost 0 bases and the J segment 7 bases; nucleotides outside the gene matches: 10. The CDR3 spells CASSLEQRGLAGRNEQFF. CDR3 in DNA: TGTGCCAGCAGCTTAGAGCAACGCGGACTAGCGGGAAGGAATGAGCAGTTCTTC.

The chain has TRBV2 and TRBJ1-4; 8 nucleotides align to TRBD1. The CDR3 spans 12 residues. Germline V CDR1 and CDR2: SNHLY, FYNNEI. V lost 6 bases to trimming and J lost 8 bases; unmatched junction nucleotides: 2. This CDR3 is CASSRDREKLFF. The DNA for the CDR3 is TGTGCCAGCAGCCGGGACAGGGAAAAACTGTTTTTT.

In regard to this clone: This CDR3 is also generated by other DNA sequences in the sample. J is TRBJ2-5 and V is TRBV24-1, with D perhaps matching TRBD1 (6 bases). Looked up from germline, CDR1 is KGHDR and CDR2 is SFDVKD. The CDR3 totals 15 residues. V lost 1 base and J 0 bases, leaving 8 bases between the germline ends. The CDR3 region is CATSDFRDNQETQYF. CDR3 nucleotide sequence: TGTGCCACCAGTGATTTCCGGGACAACCAAGAGACCCAGTACTTC.